Below, 12 T cell receptor beta chains from the same sample are listed, as sequenced in a study of post-analysis software for immune sequencing data. Study-wide results and limits: TRBV5-6, TRBV5-1 and TRBV20-1 were among roughly five TRBV segments more frequent in patients than controls.

Antigen specificity for these receptors is unknown. Carried by the TCR beta cDNA libraries were unique molecular identifiers. One entry per CDR3 protein, called by TCRdb with MiXCR from the PCR reads. The sample holds about 430,000 distinct CDR3 sequences, 30% to 40% seen once. Material: blood. Receptors originate from a girl under 10 years old with multiple sclerosis.

In this sample, this clonotype turned up a few times. This rearrangement joins TRBV28 to TRBJ2-1; the match to TRBD2 covers 8 bases. V trimming: 10 bases; J trimming: 14 bases; junction bases outside the gene matches: 7. From germline, CDR1 is MDHEN and CDR2 SYDVKM. The CDR3 has 10 amino acids. CDR3 protein: CATRDGGEFF. The DNA for the CDR3 is TGTGCCACCCGGGACGGGGGGGAGTTCTTC.

The table lists this clonotype with a few counts. V is TRBV2 and J is TRBJ1-2, with D unclear. V lost 6 bases and J 2 bases, leaving 10 bases between the germline ends. The CDR3 consists of 13 residues. The germline V gene encodes CDR1 SNHLY and CDR2 FYNNEI. The CDR3 DNA reads TGTGCCAGCAGAGGTGGGGAAAACTATGGCTACACCTTC. Its translation is CASRGGENYGYTF. Filled out from reference TRBV2 and TRBJ1-2, the complete variable domain reads EPEVTQTPSHQVTQMGQEVILRCVPISNHLYFYWYRQILGQKVEFLVSFYNNEISEKSEIFDDQFSVERPDGSNFTLKIRSTKLEDSAMYFCASRGGENYGYTFGSGTRLTVV.

The gene calls are TRBV20-1 and TRBJ2-5, with TRBD1 identical over 10 bases. The V gene end was trimmed by 5 bases and the J gene end by 4 bases; junction bases not matched to a gene: 1. The CDR3 is made up of 12 amino acids. The germline V gene encodes CDR1 DFQATT and CDR2 SNEGSKA (reference sequence). For the CDR3, the DNA is TGCAGTGCTTGGACAGGGGGAGAGACCCAGTACTTC. Its translation is CSAWTGGETQYF.

The table lists this clonotype with a few counts. This chain connects TRBV7-2 to TRBJ2-3; 12 positions agree with TRBD2. Germline V gene sequence: CDR1 SGHTA, CDR2 FQGNSA. The CDR3 loop spans 15 amino acids. The V segment lost 3 bases and the J segment 3 bases; nucleotides outside the gene matches: 1. The CDR3 nucleotides read TGTGCCAGCAGCTTGACTAGCGGGAGAACAGATACGCAGTATTTT. Its translation is CASSLTSGRTDTQYF.

The rearrangement links TRBV24-1 to TRBJ2-3, with 12 positions matching TRBD2. CDR1 KGHDR and CDR2 SFDVKD come from the germline V gene. With V trimmed by 4 bases and J by 4 bases, 14 bases remained unmatched. The CDR3 length is 19 residues. The CDR3 region is CATSEESSGRVSLADTQYF. The CDR3 coding sequence is TGTGCCACCAGTGAGGAATCTAGCGGGAGGGTCTCTCTCGCAGATACGCAGTATTTT.

This clonotype was seen a few times. This sequence joins TRBV29-1 and TRBJ2-7; D uncertain. This CDR3 is built from 11 residues. The V end was cut by 8 bases, the J end by 3 bases, with 11 bases between. Germline CDR1 and CDR2: SQVTM and ANQGSEA. In DNA form, the CDR3 reads TGCAGCAAGAGACACGGCTACGAGCAGTACTTC. Translation: CSKRHGYEQYF.

The chain has TRBV6-5 and TRBJ1-1; 9 bases map to TRBD1. The ends lost 1 base at V and 5 bases at J; junction bases unmatched: 5. In germline, CDR1 is MNHEY, CDR2 SVGAGI. This CDR3 has 15 amino acids. The CDR3 DNA sequence: TGTGCCAGCAGTTACTACGGGACAGGGAGAACTGAAGCTTTCTTT. This codes for CASSYYGTGRTEAFF.

This sequence joins TRBV19 and TRBJ2-1; 9 nucleotides agree with TRBD2. This CDR3 spans 15 amino acids. CDR1 LNHDA and CDR2 SQIVND come from the germline V gene (reference sequence). V lost 9 bases, J lost 6 bases, and 12 bases stayed unmatched. CDR3 coding DNA: TGTGCCAGCCACCGAGCGGGAGGTGGCCGCAATGAGCAGTTCTTC. As protein: CASHRAGGGRNEQFF.

This clonotype showed up just a few times. This chain uses TRBV28 with TRBJ2-5; D uncertain. CDR3 length equals 14 residues. Germline loops: CDR1 MDHEN, CDR2 SYDVKM. V was clipped by 3 bases and J by 2 bases, with 10 bases between them. This chain's CDR3 is CASSLPTPQETQYF. The CDR3 DNA reads as TGTGCCAGCAGTTTGCCCACTCCTCAAGAGACCCAGTACTTC.

V is TRBV12-3 or TRBV12-4 and J is TRBJ1-5; TRBD1 is a possible D gene (6 bases). The CDR3 covers 14 residues. The V end lost 0 bases, the J end lost 7 bases, and 10 bases lay between the germline ends. The CDR3 DNA follows: TGTGCCAGCAGTTTAGCAACGGGGGGCCAGCCCCAGCATTTT. It yields the protein CASSLATGGQPQHF.

This clonotype has more than one count but fewer than ten. The chain links TRBV29-1 to TRBJ2-7, with 8 bases aligning to TRBD2. Looked up from germline, CDR1 is SQVTM and CDR2 is ANQGSEA. Trimming removed 1 base from V and 3 bases from J; junction bases left unmatched: 5. The CDR3 loop spans 14 amino acids. DNA of the CDR3: TGCAGCGTTGAAGTGGCCCGGGAGGGCTACGAGCAGTACTTC. The encoded protein is CSVEVAREGYEQYF.

This clonotype has more than one count but fewer than ten. This sequence joins TRBV12-3 or TRBV12-4 and TRBJ1-2; no clear D. Trimming left V 6 bases short and J 2 bases short, with 19 bases between. CDR3 length: 16 amino acids. The CDR3 loop reads CASSLESSGLNYGYTF. The DNA for the CDR3 is TGTGCCAGCAGCCTTGAAAGTAGCGGTCTCAACTATGGCTACACCTTC.